Described below is a single T cell receptor beta chain sequence and its context. These data originate in a study of cytomegalovirus exposure and HLA in healthy donors. PCR amplification relied on 60 Vbeta primers (plus 13 Jbeta primers). Some clones are missing from TCRdb's copy, which holds only in-frame ones; the method was immunoSEQ multiplex PCR. The table has some 150,000 clones, roughly 80% seen once. CDR3 length: 14 amino acids. Germline V CDR1 and CDR2: MNHNS, SASEGT. With V trimmed by 0 bases and J by 6 bases, 2 bases remained unmatched. The V gene is TRBV6-1, the J gene TRBJ1-5; 7 bases line up with TRBD1. This TCR was sampled from a woman aged 25 to 39 in good health and CMV-seronegative. The sequenced sample was PBMCs. The CDR3 spells CASSEAGQFQPQHF. The CDR3 DNA reads TGTGCCAGCAGTGAAGCGGGACAGTTTCAGCCCCAGCATTTT.